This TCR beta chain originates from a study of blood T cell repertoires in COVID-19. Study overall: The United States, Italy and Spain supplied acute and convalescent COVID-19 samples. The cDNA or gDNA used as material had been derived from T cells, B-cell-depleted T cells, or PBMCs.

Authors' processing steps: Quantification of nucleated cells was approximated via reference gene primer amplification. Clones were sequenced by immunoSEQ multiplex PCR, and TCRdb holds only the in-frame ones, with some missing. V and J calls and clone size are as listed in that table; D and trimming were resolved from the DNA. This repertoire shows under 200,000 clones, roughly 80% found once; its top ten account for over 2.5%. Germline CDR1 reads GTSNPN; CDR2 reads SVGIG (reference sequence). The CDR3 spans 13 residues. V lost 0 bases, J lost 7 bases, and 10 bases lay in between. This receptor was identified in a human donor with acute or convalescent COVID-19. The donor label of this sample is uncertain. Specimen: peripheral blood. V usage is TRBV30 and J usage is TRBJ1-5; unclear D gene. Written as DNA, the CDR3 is TGTGCCTGGAGTGTATCGAGGGAACAGCCCCAGCATTTT. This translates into CAWSVSREQPQHF.